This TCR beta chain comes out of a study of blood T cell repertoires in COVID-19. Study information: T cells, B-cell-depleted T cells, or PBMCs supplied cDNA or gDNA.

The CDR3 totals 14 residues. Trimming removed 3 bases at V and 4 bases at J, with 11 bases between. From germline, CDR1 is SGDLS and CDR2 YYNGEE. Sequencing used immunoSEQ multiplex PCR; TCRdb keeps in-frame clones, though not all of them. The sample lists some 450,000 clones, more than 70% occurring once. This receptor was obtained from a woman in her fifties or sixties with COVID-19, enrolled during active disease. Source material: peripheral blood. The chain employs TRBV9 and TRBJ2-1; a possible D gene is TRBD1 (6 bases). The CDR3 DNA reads TGTGCCAGCAGCGCCGCAACAGGGTACAATGAGCAGTTCTTC. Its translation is CASSAATGYNEQFF.